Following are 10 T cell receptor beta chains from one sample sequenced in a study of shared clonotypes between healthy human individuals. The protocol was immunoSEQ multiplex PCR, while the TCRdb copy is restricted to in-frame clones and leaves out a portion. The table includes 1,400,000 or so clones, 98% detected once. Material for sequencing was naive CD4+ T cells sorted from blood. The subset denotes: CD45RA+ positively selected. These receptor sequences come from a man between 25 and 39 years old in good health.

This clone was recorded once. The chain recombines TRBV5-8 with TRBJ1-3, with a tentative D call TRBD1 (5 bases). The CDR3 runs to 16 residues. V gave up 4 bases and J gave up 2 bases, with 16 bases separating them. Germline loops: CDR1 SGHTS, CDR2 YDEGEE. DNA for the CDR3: TGTGCCAGCAGCCCAGGGACGAGGGGAGCTGGAAACACCATATATTTT. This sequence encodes CASSPGTRGAGNTIYF.

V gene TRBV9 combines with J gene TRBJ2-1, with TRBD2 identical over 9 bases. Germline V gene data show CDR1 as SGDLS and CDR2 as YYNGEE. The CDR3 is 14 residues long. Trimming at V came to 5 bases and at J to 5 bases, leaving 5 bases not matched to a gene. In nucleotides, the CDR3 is TGTGCCAGCAGTATAGCGGGGGATAACAATGAGCAGTTCTTC. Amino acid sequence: CASSIAGDNNEQFF. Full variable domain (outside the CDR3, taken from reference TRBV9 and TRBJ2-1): DSGVTQTPKHLITATGQRVTLRCSPRSGDLSVYWYQQSLDQGLQFLIQYYNGEERAKGNILERFSAQQFPDLHSELNLSSLELGDSALYFCASSIAGDNNEQFFGPGTRLTVL.

This chain's CDR3 is CASSEPGTGNEKLFF. The CDR3 coding sequence is TGTGCCAGCAGTGAACCCGGGACAGGGAACGAAAAACTGTTTTTT. This chain connects TRBV2 to TRBJ1-4, with 9 positions matching TRBD1. With V trimmed by 2 bases and J by 8 bases, 6 bases remained unmatched. CDR3 size: 15 residues. Germline V lookup: CDR1 SNHLY, CDR2 FYNNEI.

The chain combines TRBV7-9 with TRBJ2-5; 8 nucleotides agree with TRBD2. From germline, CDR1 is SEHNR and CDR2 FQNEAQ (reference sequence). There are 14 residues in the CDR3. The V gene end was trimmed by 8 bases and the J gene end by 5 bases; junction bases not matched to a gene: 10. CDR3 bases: TGTGCCAGCCGCGAAACCGGGGGGGACGAGACCCAGTACTTC. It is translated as CASRETGGDETQYF. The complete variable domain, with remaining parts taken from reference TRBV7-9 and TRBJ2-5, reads DTGVSQNPRHKITKRGQNVTFRCDPISEHNRLYWYRQTLGQGPEFLTYFQNEAQLEKSRLLSDRFSAERPKGSFSTLEIQRTEQGDSAMYLCASRETGGDETQYFGPGTRLLVL.

The CDR3, as DNA: TGTGCCAGCAGCTCCGGAGTTAGCGGGAGAAATGAGCAGTTCTTC. It is translated as CASSSGVSGRNEQFF. The V and J genes are TRBV7-9 and TRBJ2-1, with 9 bases lining up with TRBD2. The CDR3 runs to 15 residues. CDR1 SEHNR and CDR2 FQNEAQ come from the germline V gene (reference sequence). With 4 bases clipped from V and 7 bases from J, the junction kept 8 bases outside the gene matches.

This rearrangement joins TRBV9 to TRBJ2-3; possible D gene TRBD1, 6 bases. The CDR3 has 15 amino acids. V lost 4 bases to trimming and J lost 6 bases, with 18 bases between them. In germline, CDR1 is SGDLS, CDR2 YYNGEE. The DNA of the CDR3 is TGTGCCAGCAGCAAAAAGGGGGTCCATCTCGATACGCAGTATTTT. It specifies CASSKKGVHLDTQYF. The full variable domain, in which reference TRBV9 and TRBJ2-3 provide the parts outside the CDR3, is DSGVTQTPKHLITATGQRVTLRCSPRSGDLSVYWYQQSLDQGLQFLIQYYNGEERAKGNILERFSAQQFPDLHSELNLSSLELGDSALYFCASSKKGVHLDTQYFGPGTRLTVL.

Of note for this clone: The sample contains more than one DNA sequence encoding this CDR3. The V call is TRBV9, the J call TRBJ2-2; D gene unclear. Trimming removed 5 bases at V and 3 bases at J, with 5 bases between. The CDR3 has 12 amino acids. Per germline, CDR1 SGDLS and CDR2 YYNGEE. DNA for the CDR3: TGTGCCAGCAGTGGGTACACCGGGGAGCTGTTTTTT. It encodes CASSGYTGELFF.

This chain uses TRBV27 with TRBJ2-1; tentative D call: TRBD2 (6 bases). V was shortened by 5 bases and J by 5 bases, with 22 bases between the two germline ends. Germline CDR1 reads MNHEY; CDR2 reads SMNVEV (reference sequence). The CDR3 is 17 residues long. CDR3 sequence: CASSEPHRGRENNEQFF. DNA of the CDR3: TGTGCCAGCAGTGAACCCCATCGGGGGAGAGAGAACAATGAGCAGTTCTTC.

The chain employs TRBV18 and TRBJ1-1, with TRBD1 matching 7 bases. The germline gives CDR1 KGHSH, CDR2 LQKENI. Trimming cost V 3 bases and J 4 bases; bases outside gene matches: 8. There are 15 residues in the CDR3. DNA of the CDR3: TGTGCCAGCTCACCCCAACAGGGGAAAGTCACTGAAGCTTTCTTT. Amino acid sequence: CASSPQQGKVTEAFF.

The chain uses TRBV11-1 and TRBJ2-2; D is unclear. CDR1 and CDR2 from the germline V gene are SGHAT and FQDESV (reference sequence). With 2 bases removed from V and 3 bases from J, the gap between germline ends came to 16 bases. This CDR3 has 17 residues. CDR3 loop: CASSLSSHPRYTGELFF. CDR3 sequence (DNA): TGTGCCAGCAGCTTAAGTTCCCACCCACGATACACCGGGGAGCTGTTTTTT.